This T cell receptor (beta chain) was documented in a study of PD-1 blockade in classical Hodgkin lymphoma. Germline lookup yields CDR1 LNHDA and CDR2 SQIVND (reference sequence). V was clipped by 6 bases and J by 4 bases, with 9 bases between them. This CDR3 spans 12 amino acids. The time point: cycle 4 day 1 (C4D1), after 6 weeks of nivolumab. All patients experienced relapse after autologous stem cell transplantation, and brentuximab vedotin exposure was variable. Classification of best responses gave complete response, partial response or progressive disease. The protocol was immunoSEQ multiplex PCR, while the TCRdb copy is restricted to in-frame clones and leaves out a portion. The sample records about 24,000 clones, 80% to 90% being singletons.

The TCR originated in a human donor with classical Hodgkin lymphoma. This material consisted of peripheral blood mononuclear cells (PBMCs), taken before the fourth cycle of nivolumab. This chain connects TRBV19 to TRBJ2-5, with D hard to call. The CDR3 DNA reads TGTGCCAGTAGAACGCCGCCAGAGACCCAGTACTTC. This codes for CASRTPPETQYF.